These T cell receptor beta chains were read from a single sample in a study of T-cell memory formation after mild COVID-19. A single record per CDR3 protein comes from TCRdb applying MiXCR to the 5' RACE reads. This table has about 210,000 distinct CDR3 sequences, 27% appearing once. Sequenced material: PBMCs or a T cell subset sorted from them (not recorded which). The source is an adult woman who had mild COVID-19 (a few samples of this study predate the infection). Cell type and time point are not known. The CDR3 runs from the conserved cysteine through the conserved F or W. A D gene is named only where the DNA matches it firmly. Only some rows state a clone size, as once, few, many or a class for expanded clones.

clone_size: NA
v_call: TRBV25-1
d_call: TRBD2
j_call: TRBJ2-3
cdr3_aa: CASSEEGGADTQYF
cdr3_nt: TGTGCCAGCAGTGAGGAGGGAGGGGCAGATACGCAGTATTTT

clone_size: NA
v_call: TRBV12-3/TRBV12-4
d_call: NA
j_call: TRBJ1-2
cdr3_aa: CASSLEMQTYGYTF
cdr3_nt: TGTGCCAGCAGTTTAGAGATGCAGACCTATGGCTACACCTTC

clone_size: few
v_call: TRBV7-9
d_call: NA
j_call: TRBJ2-3
cdr3_aa: CASSFGLPREDTQYF
cdr3_nt: TGTGCCAGCAGCTTCGGACTACCCAGGGAGGATACGCAGTATTTT

clone_size: few
v_call: TRBV19
d_call: TRBD1
j_call: TRBJ2-1
cdr3_aa: CAAAGTGDYNEQFF
cdr3_nt: TGTGCCGCTGCCGGGACAGGTGACTACAATGAGCAGTTCTTC

clone_size: NA
v_call: TRBV14
d_call: TRBD1
j_call: TRBJ2-7
cdr3_aa: CASSQQGTGGFEQYF
cdr3_nt: TGTGCCAGCAGCCAACAAGGGACAGGGGGCTTCGAGCAGTACTTC

clone_size: NA
v_call: TRBV25-1
d_call: NA
j_call: TRBJ2-7
cdr3_aa: CASSDTPERGEQYF
cdr3_nt: TGTGCCAGCAGTGACACCCCAGAACGAGGCGAGCAGTACTTC

clone_size: few
v_call: TRBV9
d_call: TRBD1
j_call: TRBJ2-7
cdr3_aa: CASSVHGTGSYEQYF
cdr3_nt: TGTGCCAGCAGCGTCCATGGGACAGGGTCCTACGAGCAGTACTTC

clone_size: NA
v_call: TRBV18
d_call: TRBD1
j_call: TRBJ1-1
cdr3_aa: CASSPSDRGRTEAFF
cdr3_nt: TGTGCCAGCTCACCCTCGGACAGGGGGCGAACTGAAGCTTTCTTT

clone_size: NA
v_call: TRBV29-1
d_call: NA
j_call: TRBJ2-3
cdr3_aa: CSVRAGYTDTQYF
cdr3_nt: TGCAGCGTTCGGGCGGGCTACACAGATACGCAGTATTTT

clone_size: NA
v_call: TRBV4-1
d_call: NA
j_call: TRBJ2-3
cdr3_aa: CASSQPGQTYTDTQYF
cdr3_nt: TGCGCCAGCAGCCAACCCGGACAGACCTACACAGATACGCAGTATTTT

clone_size: NA
v_call: TRBV12-3/TRBV12-4
d_call: TRBD2
j_call: TRBJ2-1
cdr3_aa: CASSLALKVGLARNEQFF
cdr3_nt: TGTGCCAGCAGTTTAGCGCTAAAGGTGGGACTAGCTAGGAATGAGCAGTTCTTC

clone_size: few
v_call: TRBV19
d_call: NA
j_call: TRBJ1-6
cdr3_aa: CASSIATFSSLHF
cdr3_nt: TGTGCCAGTAGTATTGCGACATTCTCATCCCTCCACTTT

clone_size: NA
v_call: TRBV6-2/TRBV6-3
d_call: NA
j_call: TRBJ2-7
cdr3_aa: CASSWGVTYEQYF
cdr3_nt: TGTGCCAGCAGTTGGGGCGTCACCTACGAGCAGTACTTC

clone_size: few
v_call: TRBV5-6
d_call: TRBD1
j_call: TRBJ2-5
cdr3_aa: CASSGGQGAGKTQYF
cdr3_nt: TGTGCCAGCAGCGGGGGACAGGGGGCCGGGAAGACCCAGTACTTC

clone_size: NA
v_call: TRBV2
d_call: NA
j_call: TRBJ1-4
cdr3_aa: CASSEGLGYEKLFF
cdr3_nt: TGTGCCAGCAGCGAAGGATTGGGATACGAAAAACTGTTTTTT

clone_size: many
v_call: TRBV12-3/TRBV12-4
d_call: NA
j_call: TRBJ1-1
cdr3_aa: CASSLRTANTEAFF
cdr3_nt: TGTGCCAGCAGTTTGCGGACAGCGAACACTGAAGCTTTCTTT

clone_size: NA
v_call: TRBV12-3/TRBV12-4
d_call: NA
j_call: TRBJ1-1
cdr3_aa: CASALGANTEAFF
cdr3_nt: TGTGCCAGCGCCCTCGGGGCGAACACTGAAGCTTTCTTT

clone_size: few
v_call: TRBV5-1
d_call: NA
j_call: TRBJ2-1
cdr3_aa: CASRGPEDEQFF
cdr3_nt: TGCGCCAGCAGGGGCCCTGAGGATGAGCAGTTCTTC

clone_size: few
v_call: TRBV5-5
d_call: NA
j_call: TRBJ1-6
cdr3_aa: CASSLAGTKDSPLHF
cdr3_nt: TGTGCCAGCAGCTTGGCAGGGACGAAGGATTCACCCCTCCACTTT

clone_size: NA
v_call: TRBV7-2
d_call: NA
j_call: TRBJ1-6
cdr3_aa: CASSGLSNSPLHF
cdr3_nt: TGTGCCAGCAGCGGGCTCTCTAATTCACCCCTCCACTTT

clone_size: NA
v_call: TRBV29-1
d_call: NA
j_call: TRBJ1-2
cdr3_aa: CSVAGFNYGYTF
cdr3_nt: TGCAGCGTTGCTGGCTTCAACTATGGCTACACCTTC

clone_size: NA
v_call: TRBV20-1
d_call: TRBD1
j_call: TRBJ1-2
cdr3_aa: CSARRDRADGYTF
cdr3_nt: TGCAGTGCTAGGAGGGACAGGGCGGATGGCTACACCTTC

clone_size: NA
v_call: TRBV7-9
d_call: NA
j_call: TRBJ2-7
cdr3_aa: CASSLVAQGYEQYF
cdr3_nt: TGTGCCAGCAGCTTAGTAGCGCAAGGCTACGAGCAGTACTTC